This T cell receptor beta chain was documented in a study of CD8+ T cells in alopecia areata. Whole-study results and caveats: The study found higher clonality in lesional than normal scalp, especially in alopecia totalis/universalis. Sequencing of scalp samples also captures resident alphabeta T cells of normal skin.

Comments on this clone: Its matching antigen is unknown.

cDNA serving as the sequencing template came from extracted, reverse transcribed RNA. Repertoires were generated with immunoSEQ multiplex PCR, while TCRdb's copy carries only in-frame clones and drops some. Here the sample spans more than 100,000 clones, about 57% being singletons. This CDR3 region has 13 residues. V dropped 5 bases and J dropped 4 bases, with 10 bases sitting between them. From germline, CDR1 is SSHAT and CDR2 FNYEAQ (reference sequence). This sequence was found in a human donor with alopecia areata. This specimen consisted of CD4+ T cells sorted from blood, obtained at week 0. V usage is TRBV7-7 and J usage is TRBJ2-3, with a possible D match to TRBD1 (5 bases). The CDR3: CASSRRAADTQYF. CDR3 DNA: TGTGCCAGCAGCCGCAGGGCCGCAGATACGCAGTATTTT.